This passage covers 26 T cell receptor beta chains from one sample sequenced in a study of graft-versus-host responses after intestinal transplantation. Repertoires were generated with immunoSEQ multiplex PCR, while TCRdb's copy carries only in-frame clones and drops some. There are 35,000 to 40,000 clones in the sample; around 90% occur only once, and under 20% lies in the top ten. Tissue from the graft was processed to free its intraepithelial and lamina propria lymphocytes. Sequenced here: ileum tissue, sampled 200 to 210 days after intestinal transplant. These receptors were obtained from a human patient who received an intestinal transplant, so some T cells may come from the graft donor.

The chain carries TRBV7-6 and TRBJ2-7; D is perhaps TRBD1 or TRBD2 (7 bases each). This CDR3 region has 15 residues. Germline V gene data show CDR1 as SGHVS and CDR2 as FNYEAQ. Deletions cut 5 bases from V and 2 bases from J, with 16 bases between. Here the CDR3 reads CASSPQGGLTYEQYF. CDR3 bases: TGTGCCAGCAGCCCCCAGGGGGGACTAACCTACGAGCAGTACTTC.

The rearrangement links TRBV6-1 to TRBJ1-6, with TRBD1 as a possible D gene (6 bases). Trimming stripped 2 bases from V and 1 base from J, with 6 bases between. Germline loops: CDR1 MNHNS, CDR2 SASEGT. The CDR3 covers 15 residues. CDR3 region: CASSEQGSYNSPLHF. CDR3 in DNA: TGTGCCAGCAGTGAACAGGGGTCCTATAATTCACCCCTCCACTTT.

The gene calls are TRBV9 and TRBJ2-3; TRBD1 aligns across 8 bases. The V and J ends lost 3 bases and 6 bases, in that order; junction bases with no gene match: 3. Germline CDR1 is SGDLS and CDR2 is YYNGEE. CDR3 size: 13 residues. As DNA, the CDR3 is TGTGCCAGCAGCGGACAGGGGATGGATACGCAGTATTTT. It codes for CASSGQGMDTQYF.

The chain combines TRBV5-4 with TRBJ2-7, with TRBD1 identical over 8 bases. The length of the CDR3 is 15 residues. Germline CDR1 is SGHNT and CDR2 is YYREEE (reference sequence). V shed 0 bases, J shed 3 bases, and the junction held 5 bases outside the gene matches. Written as DNA, the CDR3 is TGTGCCAGCAGCTTGGGGTCAGGACAGGGCTACGAGCAGTACTTC. It yields the protein CASSLGSGQGYEQYF.

The chain employs TRBV9 and TRBJ2-6, with D possibly matching TRBD2 (5 bases). With 4 bases removed from V and 3 bases from J, the gap between germline ends came to 14 bases. Germline lookup yields CDR1 SGDLS and CDR2 YYNGEE. CDR3 size: 16 residues. The CDR3 nucleotides are TGTGCCAGCAGCTTAGAGCCCCGGGGTGGGGCCAACGTCCTGACTTTC. Translated: CASSLEPRGGANVLTF. Full variable domain (missing parts from reference TRBV9 and TRBJ2-6): DSGVTQTPKHLITATGQRVTLRCSPRSGDLSVYWYQQSLDQGLQFLIQYYNGEERAKGNILERFSAQQFPDLHSELNLSSLELGDSALYFCASSLEPRGGANVLTFGAGSRLTVL.

V is TRBV11-2 and J is TRBJ1-6, with D perhaps TRBD1 (5 bases). There are 15 residues in the CDR3. The V gene's germline CDR1 is SGHAT and CDR2 FQNNGV. V was shortened by 5 bases and J by 6 bases, with 14 bases between the two germline ends. The CDR3 sequence: CASSRQWGSNSPLHF. CDR3 nucleotides: TGTGCCAGCAGCCGACAGTGGGGGAGTAATTCACCCCTCCACTTT.

The V call is TRBV7-3, the J call TRBJ2-2; tentative D call: TRBD1 (5 bases). The CDR3 has 12 residues. Trimming left V 5 bases short and J 13 bases short, with 14 bases between. Germline V gene sequence: CDR1 SGHTA, CDR2 FQGTGA. DNA of the CDR3: TGTGCCAGCAGCCCAACTCAGGGTGGGCTGTTTTTT. Translating it yields CASSPTQGGLFF.

This sequence joins TRBV5-1 and TRBJ1-1, with D unclear. The germline V gene encodes CDR1 SGHRS and CDR2 YFSETQ. With 6 bases removed from V and 2 bases from J, the gap between germline ends came to 11 bases. There are 13 residues in the CDR3. The CDR3 is CASKFGVNTEAFF. The CDR3 DNA is TGCGCCAGCAAATTCGGCGTTAACACTGAAGCTTTCTTT.

This clone was recorded once. The chain recombines TRBV4-1 with TRBJ2-5; no clear D gene. The J call may be in error: the DNA end matches TRBJ2-7 better. Germline V gene data show CDR1 as MGHRA and CDR2 as YSYEKL. This CDR3 has 13 amino acids. The chain's CDR3 is CASSQGTSYEQYF. CDR3 nucleotides: TGCGCCAGCAGCCAAGGGACCTCCTACGAGCAGTACTTC.

The chain combines TRBV6-6 with TRBJ2-7; 9 nucleotides line up with TRBD1. The CDR3 has 14 residues. Looked up from germline, CDR1 is MNHNY and CDR2 is SVGAGI (reference sequence). Trimming removed 4 bases from V and 3 bases from J; junction bases left unmatched: 4. CDR3 nucleotides: TGTGCCAGCAGTTTAGGGACAGGGATCTACGAGCAGTACTTC. Its translation: CASSLGTGIYEQYF.

The chain carries TRBV15 and TRBJ2-5, with D possibly matching TRBD1 (5 bases). The V and J ends lost 0 bases and 7 bases respectively, with 15 bases between them. Germline values: CDR1 LNHNV, CDR2 YYDKDF (reference sequence). The length of the CDR3 is 15 residues. DNA for the CDR3: TGTGCCACCAGCAGAGATCATCGGCAGGGCGGGACCCAGTACTTC. The encoded protein is CATSRDHRQGGTQYF. Supplemented by reference TRBV15 and TRBJ2-5, the full variable domain reads DAMVIQNPRYQVTQFGKPVTLSCSQTLNHNVMYWYQQKSSQAPKLLFHYYDKDFNNEADTPDNFQSRRPNTSFCFLDIRSPGLGDTAMYLCATSRDHRQGGTQYFGPGTRLLVL.

The V gene is TRBV5-1, the J gene TRBJ1-1; 8 bases line up with TRBD1. The CDR3 runs 16 residues. Trimming removed 2 bases from V and 5 bases from J; junction bases left unmatched: 11. In germline, CDR1 is SGHRS, CDR2 YFSETQ. CDR3: CASSFGDRMDWTEAFF. CDR3 DNA: TGCGCCAGCAGCTTTGGGGACAGGATGGATTGGACTGAAGCTTTCTTT.

V and J are TRBV28 and TRBJ1-5, with D possibly TRBD1 on 6 matching bases. The CDR3 runs 20 residues. Per germline, CDR1 MDHEN and CDR2 SYDVKM. V lost 3 bases and J 1 base, leaving 25 bases between the germline ends. Written as DNA, the CDR3 is TGTGCCAGCAGTTTGGATGGGGGCGGTAGAGGCCAGATAAGCAATCAGCCCCAGCATTTT. As protein: CASSLDGGGRGQISNQPQHF.

This clone was seen only a few times. This sequence joins TRBV2 and TRBJ2-7; D assignment may be TRBD1 or TRBD2 (6 bases each). Trimming took off 7 bases at V and 9 bases at J, with 13 bases between the two ends. Germline values: CDR1 SNHLY, CDR2 FYNNEI. The CDR3 has 11 residues. The CDR3 nucleotides read TGTGCCAGCACCCGGGGGCGGGGGCAGTACTTC. Translating gives CASTRGRGQYF.

The chain employs TRBV5-1 and TRBJ2-1; TRBD1 matches 12 bases. The CDR3 spans 14 residues. The germline V gene encodes CDR1 SGHRS and CDR2 YFSETQ. Trimming at V came to 3 bases and at J to 12 bases, leaving 7 bases not matched to a gene. The CDR3 DNA follows: TGCGCCAGCAGCTCCGGGACAGGGGGCGCAGGGCAGTTCTTC. Amino acid sequence: CASSSGTGGAGQFF.

V gene TRBV19 combines with J gene TRBJ2-2; unclear D gene. V was pared by 3 bases and J by 7 bases, with 6 bases between. The germline V gene encodes CDR1 LNHDA and CDR2 SQIVND (reference sequence). The CDR3 is made up of 12 amino acids. CDR3 sequence: CASSMSVGELFF. CDR3 nucleotide sequence: TGTGCCAGTAGTATGTCAGTCGGGGAGCTGTTTTTT.

This chain connects TRBV5-4 to TRBJ2-3; D not certain. Trimming removed 3 bases at V and 6 bases at J, with 20 bases between. CDR3 length equals 16 residues. CDR1 is SGHNT, CDR2 YYREEE, per germline (reference sequence). The CDR3 bases are TGTGCCAGCAGCTCCGCCCGGGCAGCAGTCTCCGATACGCAGTATTTT. It translates to CASSSARAAVSDTQYF.

In this sample, this clone turned up once. The chain recombines TRBV4-1 with TRBJ2-1; unclear D gene. Deletions cut 0 bases from V and 3 bases from J, with 21 bases between. CDR3 size: 19 residues. The V gene's germline CDR1 is MGHRA and CDR2 YSYEKL. CDR3 protein: CASSQDSARWDTGYNEQFF. In DNA, the CDR3 is TGCGCCAGCAGCCAAGATTCTGCTCGTTGGGATACGGGCTACAATGAGCAGTTCTTC.

The V and J genes are TRBV6-4 and TRBJ1-2; D gene uncertain. The germline V gene encodes CDR1 MRHNA and CDR2 SNTAGT. The CDR3 runs to 13 residues. Trimming pared 4 bases from V and 3 bases from J, leaving 9 bases between. CDR3 nucleotides: TGTGCCAGCAGTGTGGACCGGTACTATGGCTACACCTTC. The encoded protein is CASSVDRYYGYTF.

The V gene is TRBV6-5, the J gene TRBJ1-4, with D unresolved. CDR1 MNHEY and CDR2 SVGAGI come from the germline V gene. V gave up 5 bases and J gave up 5 bases, with 12 bases separating them. The CDR3 covers 14 residues. The CDR3 sequence: CASSEGIKNEKLFF. For the CDR3, the DNA is TGTGCCAGCAGTGAAGGGATTAAAAATGAAAAACTGTTTTTT.

This clone was observed a single time. The rearrangement joins TRBV4-2 to TRBJ1-5, with 7 bases fitting TRBD1. CDR1 LGHNA and CDR2 YNFKEQ come from the germline V gene. The CDR3 is made up of 14 amino acids. Losses at the gene ends were 6 bases for V and 3 bases for J; bases not matched to a gene: 5. CDR3 region: CASRDTGVNQPQHF. The DNA for the CDR3 is TGTGCCAGCAGGGACACAGGGGTCAATCAGCCCCAGCATTTT.

The V call is TRBV12-5, the J call TRBJ2-5; D possibly matches TRBD1 or TRBD2 (5 bases each). The germline CDR1 and CDR2 sequences are LGHNT and FRNRAP. V was trimmed by 5 bases and J by 2 bases, leaving 12 bases between them. The CDR3 length is 14 residues. CDR3 coding DNA: TGTGCTAGTGGTCTAGGGACCGGTCAAGAGACCCAGTACTTC. Translated: CASGLGTGQETQYF.

CDR3 nucleotide sequence: TGTGCCAGCAGCTCCTTGCCGAGATTAAACTATGGCTACACCTTC. It codes for CASSSLPRLNYGYTF. This chain joins TRBV5-6 and TRBJ1-2; D unresolved. The CDR3 loop spans 15 amino acids. V lost 3 bases, J lost 2 bases, and 14 bases lay in between. CDR1 and CDR2 (germline): SGHDT, YYEEEE. The complete variable domain, with remaining parts taken from reference TRBV5-6 and TRBJ1-2, reads DAGVTQSPTHLIKTRGQQVTLRCSPKSGHDTVSWYQQALGQGPQFIFQYYEEEERQRGNFPDRFSGHQFPNYSSELNVNALLLGDSALYLCASSSLPRLNYGYTFGSGTRLTVV.

The chain is built from TRBV5-6 and TRBJ1-4; possible D gene TRBD1, 6 bases. Trimming removed 1 base from V and 8 bases from J, with 12 bases in between. Germline CDR1 is SGHDT and CDR2 is YYEEEE. CDR3 length: 14 residues. This CDR3 is CASSLWGPIEKLFF. The DNA of the CDR3 is TGTGCCAGCAGCTTGTGGGGGCCCATCGAAAAACTGTTTTTT.

This clone is labeled as medium-sized. The J gene is TRBJ2-2, the V gene TRBV2; D gene uncertain. Germline V gene data show CDR1 as SNHLY and CDR2 as FYNNEI. Trimming shortened V by 4 bases and J by 0 bases, and 12 bases separated the two germline ends. This CDR3 has 16 amino acids. The chain's CDR3 is CASSVFLLSNTGELFF. CDR3 in DNA: TGTGCCAGCAGTGTATTCCTCCTTTCGAACACCGGGGAGCTGTTTTTT.

This clone has more than one count but fewer than ten. The chain has TRBV5-6 and TRBJ1-6; D is possibly TRBD1 (5 bases). The CDR3 is 15 amino acids. Per germline, CDR1 SGHDT and CDR2 YYEEEE. Trimming stripped 3 bases from V and 10 bases from J, with 17 bases between. The DNA for the CDR3 is TGTGCCAGCAGCTGGGGACTGGGCGGCGGGTCACCCCTCCACTTT. Translated, it gives CASSWGLGGGSPLHF.